The clone carrying this T cell receptor beta chain appeared a few times. Trimming left V 5 bases short and J 7 bases short, with 11 bases between. Germline CDR1 reads SEHNR; CDR2 reads FQNEAQ (reference sequence). There are 12 residues in the CDR3. This sample was included in a study of OX40 agonist ivuxolimab in advanced cancers. As for the study in general: Patients received ivuxolimab, an agonistic anti-OX40 (CD134) antibody.

Autoimmune disease history or systemic immunosuppression was exclusionary. TCRdb keeps only in-frame clones here, not all; method: immunoSEQ multiplex PCR. In the table there are tens of thousands of clones, about 90% of which are singletons. The chain employs TRBV7-9 and TRBJ1-1; D is possibly TRBD1 (5 bases). Sequenced here: CD4+ or CD8+ T cells sorted from blood, sampled in a trial of the OX40 agonist ivuxolimab. The receptor comes from an adult with an advanced solid tumor such as melanoma, head and neck, liver or kidney cancer. The CDR3 bases are TGTGCCAGCAGCCGGGACTCCTATGAAGCTTTCTTT. This translates into CASSRDSYEAFF.